The 24 T cell receptor beta chains in this list originate from one sample, sequenced in a study of control samples from healthy donors and cancer patients. The repertoire was sequenced with immunoSEQ multiplex PCR; TCRdb's copy has only in-frame clones and lacks some. Here the sample spans 70,000 to 100,000 clones, approximately 91% being singletons. The sample taken for sequencing was blood. These receptors were taken from a woman aged 60-70 years in good health.

V and J are TRBV13 and TRBJ1-4; 9 nucleotides agree with TRBD1. Per germline, CDR1 PRHDT and CDR2 FYEKMQ (reference sequence). This CDR3 contains 14 residues. V trimming: 3 bases; J trimming: 7 bases; junction bases outside the gene matches: 3. CDR3 region: CASSLRTGVEKLFF. The CDR3 nucleotides read TGTGCCAGCAGCTTGAGGACAGGGGTTGAAAAACTGTTTTTT.

The gene calls are TRBV7-9 and TRBJ1-2; D may be TRBD1 (6 bases). Germline V CDR1 and CDR2: SEHNR, FQNEAQ (reference sequence). This CDR3 region has 15 residues. V dropped 1 base and J dropped 0 bases, with 9 bases sitting between them. The CDR3 bases are TGTGCCAGCAGCTTAGATGGGGACACTAACTATGGCTACACCTTC. It translates to CASSLDGDTNYGYTF.

This chain connects TRBV7-3 to TRBJ2-3; TRBD1 matches at 7 bases. Germline loops: CDR1 SGHTA, CDR2 FQGTGA. This CDR3 is 15 amino acids long. V lost 5 bases to trimming and J lost 0 bases; unmatched junction nucleotides: 5. Written as DNA, the CDR3 is TGTGCCAGCAGCCCGGGACAGCCTAGCACAGATACGCAGTATTTT. It is translated as CASSPGQPSTDTQYF.

This clone was observed a single time. The genes are TRBV5-4 and TRBJ2-5; D assignment may be TRBD1 or TRBD2 (6 bases each). Trimming removed 0 bases at V and 5 bases at J, with 17 bases between. This CDR3 comprises 16 residues. CDR1 SGHNT and CDR2 YYREEE come from the germline V gene (reference sequence). The CDR3 spells CASSLGGTRRGETQYF. The DNA for the CDR3 is TGTGCCAGCAGCTTGGGCGGGACACGACGAGGGGAGACCCAGTACTTC.

The V call is TRBV14, the J call TRBJ2-5; D ambiguous. The CDR3 extends over 12 amino acids. In germline, CDR1 is SGHDN, CDR2 FVKESK. With 0 bases removed from V and 8 bases from J, the gap between germline ends came to 7 bases. In DNA form, the CDR3 reads TGTGCCAGCAGCCAAGATAGGCGCACCCAGTACTTC. Its protein is CASSQDRRTQYF.

V usage is TRBV6-2 or TRBV6-3 and J usage is TRBJ2-1; TRBD2 is a possible D gene (5 bases). V lost 2 bases and J lost 9, with 23 bases in between. The CDR3 has 17 residues. Germline CDR1 and CDR2: MNHEY and SVGEGT. This CDR3 is CASSYRLVSASRSEQFF. DNA for the CDR3: TGTGCCAGCAGTTACCGGTTAGTTAGCGCCTCCAGGAGTGAGCAGTTCTTC.

The CDR3 reads CASSLGTNYGYTF. CDR3 coding DNA: TGTGCCAGCAGCTTAGGCACTAACTATGGCTACACCTTC. The V and J genes are TRBV7-9 and TRBJ1-2; D is undetermined. Germline V gene sequence: CDR1 SEHNR, CDR2 FQNEAQ (reference sequence). V lost 1 base, J lost 0 bases, and 3 bases lay in between. The CDR3 covers 13 residues.

This chain joins TRBV30 and TRBJ1-1, with D unresolved. CDR3 length equals 10 residues. Trimming took off 7 bases at V and 11 bases at J, with 14 bases between the two ends. The germline CDR1 and CDR2 sequences are GTSNPN and SVGIG (reference sequence). CDR3 coding DNA: TGTGCCTTTAACCGGGCCAGGGCTTTCTTT. It translates to CAFNRARAFF.

CDR3 protein: CASSSYRGRGYNEQFF. The CDR3 DNA reads as TGTGCCAGCAGCTCCTACAGGGGGCGCGGATACAATGAGCAGTTCTTC. The rearrangement uses TRBV7-9 and TRBJ2-1, with 9 nucleotides matching TRBD1. Germline V lookup: CDR1 SEHNR, CDR2 FQNEAQ (reference sequence). J lost 4 bases, V lost 4 bases, and 8 bases had no gene match. The CDR3 runs to 16 residues.

V usage is TRBV7-9 and J usage is TRBJ2-3; no definite D call. This CDR3 contains 14 residues. Trimming took 5 bases from V and 2 from J, leaving 11 bases between them. CDR1 and CDR2 (germline): SEHNR, FQNEAQ (reference sequence). This chain's CDR3 is CASSRQVSTDTQYF. CDR3 in DNA: TGTGCCAGCAGCCGCCAGGTGTCCACAGATACGCAGTATTTT.

This clone has only one observation. The rearrangement joins TRBV6-2 or TRBV6-3 to TRBJ2-3; 9 bases agree with TRBD1. V lost 5 bases and J lost 2; bases outside the gene matches: 5. CDR1 and CDR2 (germline): MNHEY, SVGEGT. The CDR3 has 15 amino acids. CDR3 amino acids: CASSIGQGNTDTQYF. The CDR3 DNA follows: TGTGCCAGCAGTATCGGACAGGGGAACACAGATACGCAGTATTTT.

The V call is TRBV7-9, the J call TRBJ1-4; 8 bases align to TRBD1. Losses at the gene ends were 3 bases for V and 7 bases for J; bases not matched to a gene: 4. Germline CDR1 and CDR2: SEHNR and FQNEAQ (reference sequence). This CDR3 spans 14 amino acids. CDR3 protein: CASSFPGGSEKLFF. The CDR3 region has the DNA TGTGCCAGCAGCTTCCCAGGGGGCTCTGAAAAACTGTTTTTT.

The chain joins TRBV9 to TRBJ1-1, with unresolved D. CDR3 length: 13 residues. Germline CDR1 SGDLS, CDR2 YYNGEE. The V gene lost 0 bases and the J gene lost 3 bases, with 6 bases spanning the gap. This chain's CDR3 is CASSVEPHTEAFF. DNA for the CDR3: TGTGCCAGCAGCGTAGAGCCGCACACTGAAGCTTTCTTT.

This clone came up once. The chain combines TRBV7-2 with TRBJ2-7, with TRBD2 matching over 8 bases. There are 16 residues in the CDR3. Germline CDR1 reads SGHTA; CDR2 reads FQGNSA. Losses at the gene ends were 5 bases for V and 1 base for J; bases not matched to a gene: 10. The CDR3 spells CASSPRPSGSSYEQYF. The CDR3 bases are TGTGCCAGCAGCCCCCGGCCTAGCGGGTCTTCCTACGAGCAGTACTTC.

The rearrangement links TRBV6-2 or TRBV6-3 to TRBJ2-7; D might be TRBD2 (6 bases). Germline assignment: CDR1 MNHEY and CDR2 SVGEGT. The CDR3 sequence is 15 residues long. The ends were cut back, 4 bases at V and 0 bases at J, with 13 bases in the middle. For the CDR3, the DNA is TGTGCCAGCAGTTTCCCCGGGAGTTACTCCTACGAGCAGTACTTC. This encodes CASSFPGSYSYEQYF.

The J gene is TRBJ1-2, the V gene TRBV4-1, with unresolved D. The CDR3 spans 17 residues. The germline V gene encodes CDR1 MGHRA and CDR2 YSYEKL. V lost 0 bases to trimming and J lost 4 bases, with 18 bases between them. The CDR3 here is CASSQEGSSLNLYGYTF. The CDR3 nucleotides are TGCGCCAGCAGCCAAGAAGGGTCCAGCCTTAACCTCTATGGCTACACCTTC.

The V and J genes are TRBV7-9 and TRBJ2-7; D might be TRBD1 (7 bases). Trimming took off 1 base at V and 3 bases at J, with 16 bases between the two ends. CDR1 and CDR2 (germline): SEHNR, FQNEAQ (reference sequence). The CDR3 contains 16 residues. CDR3 region: CASSLVFGGDSYEQYF. The CDR3 coding sequence is TGTGCCAGCAGCTTAGTATTTGGAGGGGACAGCTACGAGCAGTACTTC.

This clone was picked up one time. The J gene is TRBJ2-4, the V gene TRBV24-1, with 9 bases identical to TRBD1. V lost 5 bases and J lost 8; bases outside the gene matches: 15. The CDR3 sequence is 17 residues long. CDR1 KGHDR and CDR2 SFDVKD come from the germline V gene. CDR3 sequence reads: CATSGHGTGLCLDIQYF. The CDR3 nucleotides read TGTGCCACCAGTGGGCACGGGACAGGGCTATGTCTAGACATTCAGTACTTC.

The V gene is TRBV11-2, the J gene TRBJ2-1; D ambiguous. The CDR3 runs 14 residues. Trimming shortened V by 0 bases and J by 9 bases, and 12 bases separated the two germline ends. CDR1 is SGHAT, CDR2 FQNNGV, per germline. CDR3 protein: CASSLDRSGVEQFF. The CDR3 nucleotides read TGTGCCAGCAGCTTAGATCGGAGTGGGGTTGAGCAGTTCTTC.

The J gene is TRBJ2-7, the V gene TRBV14; D possibly corresponds to TRBD2 (6 bases). V lost 3 bases, J lost 5 bases, and 17 bases lay in between. CDR3 length equals 15 residues. CDR1 is SGHDN, CDR2 FVKESK, per germline. CDR3 protein: CASSQARGTTHEQYF. The CDR3 DNA reads as TGTGCCAGCAGCCAGGCGCGGGGCACCACCCACGAGCAGTACTTC.

The V and J genes are TRBV2 and TRBJ1-1, with no clear D. Trimming shortened V by 6 bases and J by 0 bases, and 8 bases separated the two germline ends. The CDR3 spans 13 residues. Germline assignment: CDR1 SNHLY and CDR2 FYNNEI. The CDR3 bases are TGTGCCAGCAGCGTGGACCTGAACACTGAAGCTTTCTTT. It translates to CASSVDLNTEAFF.

This chain links TRBV9 with TRBJ2-7; TRBD2 is a possible D gene (5 bases). The germline V and J ends were trimmed by 3 bases and 1 base, with 11 bases remaining between them. Germline CDR1 reads SGDLS; CDR2 reads YYNGEE. This CDR3 has 14 residues. The DNA for the CDR3 is TGTGCCAGCAGCGGCCTCCGGGATTCCTACGAGCAGTACTTC. Residues: CASSGLRDSYEQYF.

The chain carries TRBV2 and TRBJ1-2, with 7 bases identical to TRBD1. Germline CDR1 and CDR2: SNHLY and FYNNEI. This CDR3 comprises 15 residues. The V segment lost 3 bases and the J segment 4 bases; nucleotides outside the gene matches: 8. The CDR3 protein is CASSDPGGRVYGYTF. As DNA, the CDR3 is TGTGCCAGCAGTGACCCAGGGGGACGGGTCTATGGCTACACCTTC. The full variable domain, its missing parts supplied by reference TRBV2 and TRBJ1-2, is EPEVTQTPSHQVTQMGQEVILRCVPISNHLYFYWYRQILGQKVEFLVSFYNNEISEKSEIFDDQFSVERPDGSNFTLKIRSTKLEDSAMYFCASSDPGGRVYGYTFGSGTRLTVV.

The chain's CDR3 is CASSARDRGRTNEKLFF. The DNA of the CDR3 is TGTGCCAGCAGCGCTAGGGACCGAGGTAGAACTAATGAAAAACTGTTTTTT. The chain combines TRBV7-4 with TRBJ1-4, with D possibly matching TRBD1 (5 bases). Germline V gives CDR1 SGHVT, CDR2 SQSDAQ. The V gene lost 5 bases and the J gene lost 1 base, with 17 bases spanning the gap. This CDR3 spans 17 amino acids.